A single sample gave rise to the 4 T cell receptor beta chains below, sequenced in a study of early T cells in non-severe SARS-CoV-2 infection. Via MiXCR, TCRdb re-called the 5' RACE reads, giving one row per CDR3 protein. Here the sample spans tens of thousands of distinct CDR3 sequences, around 8.9% being singletons. Source material: whole blood. These receptor sequences come from an adult who was a healthcare worker with PCR-confirmed SARS-CoV-2 infection or an uninfected control (not recorded which).

The chain recombines TRBV28 with TRBJ1-4; TRBD1 matches 7 bases. This CDR3 is 13 amino acids long. The germline V gene encodes CDR1 MDHEN and CDR2 SYDVKM. With V trimmed by 3 bases and J by 8 bases, 3 bases remained unmatched. This chain's CDR3 is CASSFYRGEKLFF. In nucleotides, the CDR3 is TGTGCCAGCAGTTTCTACAGGGGAGAAAAACTGTTTTTT.

This clonotype was seen ten or more times. V is TRBV3-1 and J is TRBJ1-2; D perhaps matches TRBD1 (6 bases). The V end was cut by 1 base, the J end by 0 bases, with 21 bases between. CDR3 length: 19 amino acids. Per germline, CDR1 LGHDT and CDR2 YNNKEL (reference sequence). CDR3 loop: CASSQGLVTGKITNYGYTF. The CDR3 DNA reads as TGTGCCAGCAGCCAAGGCTTGGTCACAGGGAAGATTACTAACTATGGCTACACCTTC.

This clonotype was detected many times. The chain recombines TRBV29-1 with TRBJ2-2; no clear D. The V gene lost 6 bases and the J gene lost 1 base, with 12 bases spanning the gap. Looked up from germline, CDR1 is SQVTM and CDR2 is ANQGSEA. This CDR3 spans 14 amino acids. DNA for the CDR3: TGCAGCGTGGGATGGGATCGGAACACCGGGGAGCTGTTTTTT. Its protein product is CSVGWDRNTGELFF.

This clonotype was seen ten or more times. This chain links TRBV7-2 with TRBJ1-5, with D uncertain. The ends were cut back, 4 bases at V and 0 bases at J, with 4 bases in the middle. The germline V gene has CDR1 SGHTA and CDR2 FQGNSA. This CDR3 has 13 residues. The DNA of the CDR3 is TGTGCCAGCAGCTACTATAGCAATCAGCCCCAGCATTTT. Translation: CASSYYSNQPQHF.